The clone carrying this T cell receptor (beta chain) came up a few times. Antigen unknown. Time point specified: persistent/refractory GD, antithyroid drugs over 5 years with positive TRAb. There was RNA extracted from PBMCs, and the TCR library was made from it. The patients were drawn from one endocrinology department in Xi'an, China. The V end lost 6 bases, the J end lost 2 bases, and 17 bases lay between the germline ends. Looked up from germline, CDR1 is SGHTA and CDR2 is FQGNSA. The CDR3 sequence is 15 residues long. This record belongs to a study of regulatory T cells in long-lasting Graves disease. General study points: The TCR repertoire of persistent Graves' patients was less diverse than that of newly diagnosed ones. Persistent patients had more shared public clonotypes (about 2,700) than new patients (roughly 900). Segments TRBV28, TRBJ1-2 and TRBJ2-5 showed preferential usage in persistent disease.

The TCR beta library used iRepertoire HTBI primers with Arm-PCR amplification of CDR3. MiXCR, run by TCRdb on the multiplex PCR reads, gives a single entry per CDR3 protein. This table has 600,000 to 800,000 distinct CDR3 sequences, about 32% appearing once. The rearrangement uses TRBV7-2 and TRBJ2-7, with D perhaps matching TRBD2 (5 bases). The sequence was obtained from a female donor with Graves disease. The sample in question was peripheral blood mononuclear cells (PBMCs), obtained when the disease was refractory, from a patient treated with antithyroid drugs. CDR3 amino acids: CASSPEGIQAYEQYF. DNA of the CDR3: TGTGCCAGCAGTCCTGAGGGAATCCAGGCCTACGAGCAGTACTTC.